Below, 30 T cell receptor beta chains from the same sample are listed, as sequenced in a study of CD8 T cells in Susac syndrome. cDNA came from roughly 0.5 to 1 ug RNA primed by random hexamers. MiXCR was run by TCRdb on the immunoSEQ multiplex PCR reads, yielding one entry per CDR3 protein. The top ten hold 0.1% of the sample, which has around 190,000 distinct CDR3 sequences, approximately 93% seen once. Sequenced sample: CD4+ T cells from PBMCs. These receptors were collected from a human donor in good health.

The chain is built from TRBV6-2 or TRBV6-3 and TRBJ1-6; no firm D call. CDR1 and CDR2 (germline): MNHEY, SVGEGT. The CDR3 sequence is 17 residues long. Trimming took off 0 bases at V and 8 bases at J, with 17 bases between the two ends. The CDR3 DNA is TGTGCCAGCAGTTACTCGACGGGCAGGAGGACGGATTCACCCCTCCACTTT. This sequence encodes CASSYSTGRRTDSPLHF.

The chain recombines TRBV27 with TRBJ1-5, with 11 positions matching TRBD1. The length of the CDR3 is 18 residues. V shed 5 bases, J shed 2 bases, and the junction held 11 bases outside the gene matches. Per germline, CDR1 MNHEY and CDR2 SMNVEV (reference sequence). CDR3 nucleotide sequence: TGTGCCAGCAGTCTTTCCGGGACAGGGGGTAGGGGCAATCAGCCCCAGCATTTT. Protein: CASSLSGTGGRGNQPQHF.

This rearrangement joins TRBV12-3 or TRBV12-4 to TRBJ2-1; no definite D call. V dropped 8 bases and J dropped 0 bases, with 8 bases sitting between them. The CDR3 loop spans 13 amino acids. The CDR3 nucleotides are TGTGCCAGCGCGATTAGCTCCTACAATGAGCAGTTCTTC. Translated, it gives CASAISSYNEQFF.

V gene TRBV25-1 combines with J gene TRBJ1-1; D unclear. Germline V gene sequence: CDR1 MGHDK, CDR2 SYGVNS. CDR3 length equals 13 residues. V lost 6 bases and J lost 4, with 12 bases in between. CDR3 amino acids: CASRGIGPTEAFF. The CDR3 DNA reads TGTGCCAGCAGAGGGATAGGACCCACTGAAGCTTTCTTT.

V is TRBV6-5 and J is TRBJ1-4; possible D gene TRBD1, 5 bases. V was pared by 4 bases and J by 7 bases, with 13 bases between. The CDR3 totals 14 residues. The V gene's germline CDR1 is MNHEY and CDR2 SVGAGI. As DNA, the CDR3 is TGTGCCAGCAGTTTCCAGGGAGGAGGTGAAAAACTGTTTTTT. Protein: CASSFQGGGEKLFF.

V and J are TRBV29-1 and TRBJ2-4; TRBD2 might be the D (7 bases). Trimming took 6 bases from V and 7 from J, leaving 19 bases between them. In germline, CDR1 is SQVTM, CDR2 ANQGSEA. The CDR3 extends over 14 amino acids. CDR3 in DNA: TGCAGCGTCCTCGTGGCGGGGGCGACTAACATTCAGTACTTC. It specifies CSVLVAGATNIQYF.

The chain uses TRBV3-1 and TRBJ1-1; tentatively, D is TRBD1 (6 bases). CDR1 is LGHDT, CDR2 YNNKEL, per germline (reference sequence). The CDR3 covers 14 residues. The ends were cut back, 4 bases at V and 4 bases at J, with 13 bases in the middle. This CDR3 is CASSRFGGGTEAFF. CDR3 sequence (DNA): TGTGCCAGCAGCCGATTCGGAGGGGGCACTGAAGCTTTCTTT.

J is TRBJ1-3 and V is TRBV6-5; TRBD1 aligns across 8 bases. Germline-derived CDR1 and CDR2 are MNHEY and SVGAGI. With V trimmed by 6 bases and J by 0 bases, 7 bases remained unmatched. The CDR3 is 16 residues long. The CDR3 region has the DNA TGTGCCAGCAGCCACTCAACAGGGGGCTCTGGAAACACCATATATTTT. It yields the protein CASSHSTGGSGNTIYF.

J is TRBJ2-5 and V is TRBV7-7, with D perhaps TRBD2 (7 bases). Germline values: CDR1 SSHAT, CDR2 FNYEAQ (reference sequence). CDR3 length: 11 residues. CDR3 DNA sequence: TGTGCTATCGGGGGGCCTGAGACCCAGTACTTC. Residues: CAIGGPETQYF.

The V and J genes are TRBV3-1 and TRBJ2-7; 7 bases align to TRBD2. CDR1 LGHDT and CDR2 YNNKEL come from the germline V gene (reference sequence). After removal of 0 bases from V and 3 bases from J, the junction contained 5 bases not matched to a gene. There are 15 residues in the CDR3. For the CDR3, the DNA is TGTGCCAGCAGCCAAGATCCGTCGGGAGGCTACGAGCAGTACTTC. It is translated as CASSQDPSGGYEQYF.

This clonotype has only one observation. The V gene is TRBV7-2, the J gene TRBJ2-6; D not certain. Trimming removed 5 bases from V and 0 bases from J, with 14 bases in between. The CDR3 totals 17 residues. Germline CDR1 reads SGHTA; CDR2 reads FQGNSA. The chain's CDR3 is CASSNRVPRSGANVLTF. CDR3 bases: TGTGCCAGCAGCAATAGGGTCCCACGCTCTGGGGCCAACGTCCTGACTTTC. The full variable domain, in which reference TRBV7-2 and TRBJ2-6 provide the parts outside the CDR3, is GAGVSQSPSNKVTEKGKDVELRCDPISGHTALYWYRQSLGQGLEFLIYFQGNSAPDKSGLPSDRFSAERTGGSVSTLTIQRTQQEDSAVYLCASSNRVPRSGANVLTFGAGSRLTVL.

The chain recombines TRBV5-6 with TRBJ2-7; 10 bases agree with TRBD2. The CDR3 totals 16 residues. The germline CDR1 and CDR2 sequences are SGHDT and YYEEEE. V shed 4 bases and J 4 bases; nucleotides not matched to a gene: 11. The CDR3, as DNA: TGTGCCAGCAGCACCCCTGGGCTAGCGGGGGAGTACGAGCAGTACTTC. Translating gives CASSTPGLAGEYEQYF.

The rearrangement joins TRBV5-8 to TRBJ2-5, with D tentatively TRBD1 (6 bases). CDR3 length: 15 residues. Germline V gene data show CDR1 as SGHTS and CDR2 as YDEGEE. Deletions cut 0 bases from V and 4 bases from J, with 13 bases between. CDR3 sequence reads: CASSLESRGAETQYF. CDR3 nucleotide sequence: TGTGCCAGCAGCTTGGAGTCCAGGGGAGCAGAGACCCAGTACTTC.

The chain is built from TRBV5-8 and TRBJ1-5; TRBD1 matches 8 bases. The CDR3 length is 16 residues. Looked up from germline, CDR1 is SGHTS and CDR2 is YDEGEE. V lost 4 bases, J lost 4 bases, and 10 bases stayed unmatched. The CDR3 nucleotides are TGTGCCAGCAGCCAACACGACAGGGGTTGGAATCAGCCCCAGCATTTT. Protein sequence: CASSQHDRGWNQPQHF.

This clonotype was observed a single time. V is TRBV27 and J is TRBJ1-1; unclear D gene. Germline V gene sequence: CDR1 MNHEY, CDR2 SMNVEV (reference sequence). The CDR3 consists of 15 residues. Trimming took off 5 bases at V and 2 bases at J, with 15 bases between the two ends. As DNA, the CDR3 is TGTGCCAGCAGTCCGCGGGCAGCCATCAACACTGAAGCTTTCTTT. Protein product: CASSPRAAINTEAFF.

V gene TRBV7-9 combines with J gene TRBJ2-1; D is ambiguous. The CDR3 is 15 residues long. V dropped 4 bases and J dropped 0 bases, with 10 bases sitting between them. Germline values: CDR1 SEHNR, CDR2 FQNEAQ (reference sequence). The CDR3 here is CASSSDPNSYNEQFF. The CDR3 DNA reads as TGTGCCAGCAGCTCGGACCCTAACTCCTACAATGAGCAGTTCTTC.

The CDR3 protein is CASSLETSSYEQYF. The DNA for the CDR3 is TGTGCCAGCAGCTTGGAGACAAGCTCCTACGAGCAGTACTTC. The rearrangement links TRBV5-4 to TRBJ2-7; D not certain. Germline V gene data show CDR1 as SGHNT and CDR2 as YYREEE (reference sequence). The V gene lost 0 bases and the J gene lost 0 bases, with 7 bases spanning the gap. This CDR3 is 14 amino acids long. Full variable domain (missing parts from reference TRBV5-4 and TRBJ2-7): ETGVTQSPTHLIKTRGQQVTLRCSSQSGHNTVSWYQQALGQGPQFIFQYYREEENGRGNFPPRFSGLQFPNYSSELNVNALELDDSALYLCASSLETSSYEQYFGPGTRLTVT.

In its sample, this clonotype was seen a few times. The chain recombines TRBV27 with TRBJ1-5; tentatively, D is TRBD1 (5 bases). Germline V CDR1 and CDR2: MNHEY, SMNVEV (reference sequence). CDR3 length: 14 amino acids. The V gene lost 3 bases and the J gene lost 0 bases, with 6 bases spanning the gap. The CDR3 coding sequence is TGTGCCAGCAGTTTCGGGGCTAGCAATCAGCCCCAGCATTTT. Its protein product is CASSFGASNQPQHF.

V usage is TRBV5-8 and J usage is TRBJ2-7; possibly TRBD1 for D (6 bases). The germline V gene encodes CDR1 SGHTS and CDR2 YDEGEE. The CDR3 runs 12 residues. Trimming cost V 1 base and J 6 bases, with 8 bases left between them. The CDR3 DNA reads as TGTGCCAGCAGCTTGCGAGGGGGCGAGCAGTACTTC. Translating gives CASSLRGGEQYF.

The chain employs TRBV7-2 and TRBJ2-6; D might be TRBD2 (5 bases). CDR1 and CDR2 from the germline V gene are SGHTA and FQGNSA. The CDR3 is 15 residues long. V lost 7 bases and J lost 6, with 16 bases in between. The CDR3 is CASTQGGRSANVLTF. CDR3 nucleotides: TGTGCCAGCACTCAAGGAGGCCGTTCGGCCAACGTCCTGACTTTC.

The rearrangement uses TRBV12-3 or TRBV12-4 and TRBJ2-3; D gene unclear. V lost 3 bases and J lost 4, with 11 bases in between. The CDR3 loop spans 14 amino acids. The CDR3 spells CASSLRSRADTQYF. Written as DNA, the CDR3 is TGTGCCAGCAGTTTGAGGAGCCGGGCAGATACGCAGTATTTT.

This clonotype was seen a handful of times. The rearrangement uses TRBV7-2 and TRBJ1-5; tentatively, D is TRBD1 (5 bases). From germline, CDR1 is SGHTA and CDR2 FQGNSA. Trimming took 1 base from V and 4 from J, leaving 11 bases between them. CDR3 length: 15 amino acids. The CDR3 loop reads CASSLVGGGNQPQHF. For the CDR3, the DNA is TGTGCCAGCAGCTTAGTGGGTGGGGGGAATCAGCCCCAGCATTTT.

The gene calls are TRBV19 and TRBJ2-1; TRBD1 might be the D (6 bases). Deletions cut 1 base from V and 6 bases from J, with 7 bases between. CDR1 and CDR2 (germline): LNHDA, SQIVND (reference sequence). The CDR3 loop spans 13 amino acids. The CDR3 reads CASSIGRGNEQFF. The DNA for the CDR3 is TGTGCCAGTAGTATAGGCAGGGGCAATGAGCAGTTCTTC.

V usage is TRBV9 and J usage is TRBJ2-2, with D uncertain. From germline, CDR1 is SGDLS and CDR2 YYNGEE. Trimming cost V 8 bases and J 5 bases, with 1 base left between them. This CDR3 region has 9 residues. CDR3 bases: TGTGCCAGAACCGGGGAGCTGTTTTTT. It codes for CARTGELFF.

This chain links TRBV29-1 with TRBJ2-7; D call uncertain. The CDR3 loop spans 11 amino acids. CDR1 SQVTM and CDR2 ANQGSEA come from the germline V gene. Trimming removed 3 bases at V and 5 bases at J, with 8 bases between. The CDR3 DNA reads TGCAGCGTTGAGTATAGGGACGAGCAGTACTTC. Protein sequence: CSVEYRDEQYF.

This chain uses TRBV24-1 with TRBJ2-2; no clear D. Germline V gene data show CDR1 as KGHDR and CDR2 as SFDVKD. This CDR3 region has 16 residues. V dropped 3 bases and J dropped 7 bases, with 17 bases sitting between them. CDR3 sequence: CATSDRTPGSVGELFF. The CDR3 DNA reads TGTGCCACCAGTGATCGTACCCCAGGAAGTGTCGGGGAGCTGTTTTTT.

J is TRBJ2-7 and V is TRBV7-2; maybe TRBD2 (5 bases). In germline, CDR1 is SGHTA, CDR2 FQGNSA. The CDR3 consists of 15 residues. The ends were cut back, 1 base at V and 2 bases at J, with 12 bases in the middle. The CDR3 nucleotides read TGTGCCAGCAGCTTAGTAGCCGGACTGACCTACGAGCAGTACGTC. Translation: CASSLVAGLTYEQYV.

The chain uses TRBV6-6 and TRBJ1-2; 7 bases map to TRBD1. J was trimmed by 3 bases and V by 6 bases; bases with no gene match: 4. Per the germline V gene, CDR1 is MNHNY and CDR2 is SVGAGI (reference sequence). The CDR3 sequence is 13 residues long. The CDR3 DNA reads TGTGCCAGCAGCTTCGACAGGGACTATGGCTACACCTTC. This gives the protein CASSFDRDYGYTF.

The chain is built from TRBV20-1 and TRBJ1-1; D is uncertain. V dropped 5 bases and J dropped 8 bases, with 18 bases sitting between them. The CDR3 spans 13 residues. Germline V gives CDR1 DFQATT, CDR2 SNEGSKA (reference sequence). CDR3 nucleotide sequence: TGCAGTGCTGCCCTTGGAGGTAGTAAGGAAGCTTTCTTT. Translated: CSAALGGSKEAFF.

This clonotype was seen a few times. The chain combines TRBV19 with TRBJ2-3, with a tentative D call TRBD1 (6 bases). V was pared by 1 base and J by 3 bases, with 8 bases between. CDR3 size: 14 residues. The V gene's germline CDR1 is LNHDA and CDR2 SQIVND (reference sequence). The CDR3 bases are TGTGCCAGTAGTATAGTGCAGGGGACAGATACGCAGTATTTT. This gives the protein CASSIVQGTDTQYF.